This T cell receptor beta chain derives from a study of T cell responses to AZD1222 COVID-19 vaccine. Sequencing used immunoSEQ multiplex PCR; TCRdb keeps in-frame clones, though not all of them. The table records some 120,000 clones, 88% of them present only once. The germline V gene encodes CDR1 SGHRS and CDR2 YFSETQ. The J segment lost 8 bases and the V segment lost 4 bases, leaving 12 bases of the junction unmatched. The CDR3 contains 15 residues. The sequenced sample was peripheral blood, obtained on day 0 of MenACWY control vaccination. This rearrangement joins TRBV5-1 to TRBJ2-1; 7 nucleotides align to TRBD2. The sequence derives from an adult in good health. The CDR3 nucleotides read TGCGCCAGCAGCCCTGGGCAGGCTAGCGGCGATGAGCAGTTCTTC. Protein sequence: CASSPGQASGDEQFF.